This TCR beta chain originates from a study of blood T cell repertoires in COVID-19. In the study's own analysis: Amplifying reference gene primers gave estimates of nucleated cell counts. The protocol was immunoSEQ multiplex PCR, while the TCRdb copy is restricted to in-frame clones and leaves out a portion. V, J and clone size are taken as reported in that table, and D and trimming were inferred from the DNA itself. Here the sample spans around 310,000 clones, 90% being singletons. This clone was observed a single time. The ends were cut back, 2 bases at V and 1 base at J, with 8 bases in the middle. Germline lookup yields CDR1 SGHTA and CDR2 FQGTGA. CDR3 length: 14 amino acids.

This TCR came from a woman aged 35 to 49 with COVID-19, enrolled during active disease. Sample: peripheral blood. This chain uses TRBV7-3 with TRBJ2-5; D not resolved. The CDR3 here is CASSLAPVQETQYF. DNA of the CDR3: TGTGCCAGCAGCTTAGCCCCGGTCCAAGAGACCCAGTACTTC.